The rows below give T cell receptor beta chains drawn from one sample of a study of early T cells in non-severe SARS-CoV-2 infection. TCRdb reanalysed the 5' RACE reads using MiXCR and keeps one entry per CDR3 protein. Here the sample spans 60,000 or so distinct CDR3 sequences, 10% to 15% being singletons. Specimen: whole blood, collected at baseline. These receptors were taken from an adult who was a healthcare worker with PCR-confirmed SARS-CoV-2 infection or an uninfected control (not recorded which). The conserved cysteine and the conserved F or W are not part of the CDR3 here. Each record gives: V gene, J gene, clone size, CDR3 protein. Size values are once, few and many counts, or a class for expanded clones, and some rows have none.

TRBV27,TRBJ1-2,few,ASSRRANYGYT
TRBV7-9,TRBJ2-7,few,ASTGAEGTYEQY
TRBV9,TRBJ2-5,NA,ASSVSIGGGQETQY
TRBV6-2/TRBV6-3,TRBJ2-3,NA,ASSTFRDTMRDTQY
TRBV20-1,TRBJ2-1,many,SARDRRGSNNEQF
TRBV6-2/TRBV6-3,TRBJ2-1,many,ASGERDYNEQF
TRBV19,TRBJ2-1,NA,ASSTQTGGNEQF
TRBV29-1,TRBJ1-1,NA,SAGTEGRGAF
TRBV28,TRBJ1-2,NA,ASKAEVGYT
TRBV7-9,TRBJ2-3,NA,ASSLGTASTDTQY
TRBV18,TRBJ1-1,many,ASSPTPQGLVF